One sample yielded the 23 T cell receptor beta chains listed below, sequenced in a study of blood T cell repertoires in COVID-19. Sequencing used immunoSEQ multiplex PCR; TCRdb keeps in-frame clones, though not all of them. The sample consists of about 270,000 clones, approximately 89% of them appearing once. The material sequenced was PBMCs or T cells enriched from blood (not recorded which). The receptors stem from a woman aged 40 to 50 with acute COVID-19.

This CDR3 reads CASFTSGTPYEQYF. For the CDR3, the DNA is TGTGCCAGCTTTACCTCCGGGACACCCTACGAGCAGTACTTC. This chain joins TRBV6-5 and TRBJ2-7; TRBD1 is a possible D gene (6 bases). CDR3 length: 14 residues. Trimming removed 8 bases at V and 2 bases at J, with 16 bases between. Germline loops: CDR1 MNHEY, CDR2 SVGAGI.

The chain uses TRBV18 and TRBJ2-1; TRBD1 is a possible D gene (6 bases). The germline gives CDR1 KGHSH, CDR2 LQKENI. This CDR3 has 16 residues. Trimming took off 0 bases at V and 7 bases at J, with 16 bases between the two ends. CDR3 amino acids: CASSPPSRGVKNEQFF. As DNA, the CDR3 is TGTGCCAGCTCACCACCGTCCAGGGGAGTTAAGAATGAGCAGTTCTTC.

CDR3 sequence (DNA): TGTGCCAGCAGCCCACTGAGCACCGGGGAGCTGTTTTTT. The encoded protein is CASSPLSTGELFF. The V call is TRBV7-9, the J call TRBJ2-2; D is ambiguous. V was cut by 5 bases and J by 4 bases, with 8 bases left in between. This CDR3 contains 13 residues. Germline loops: CDR1 SEHNR, CDR2 FQNEAQ (reference sequence).

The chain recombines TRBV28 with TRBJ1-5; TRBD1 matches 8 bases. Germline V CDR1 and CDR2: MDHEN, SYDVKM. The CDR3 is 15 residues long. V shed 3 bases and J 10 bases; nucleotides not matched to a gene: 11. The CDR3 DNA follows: TGTGCCAGCAGTTTGACAGGGGTCTCCTATCGACCCCAGCATTTT. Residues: CASSLTGVSYRPQHF.

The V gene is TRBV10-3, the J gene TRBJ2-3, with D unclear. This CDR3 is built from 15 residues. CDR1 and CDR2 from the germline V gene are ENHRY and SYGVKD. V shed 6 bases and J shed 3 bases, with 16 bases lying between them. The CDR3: CAIRGAGSSTDTQYF. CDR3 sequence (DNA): TGTGCCATCAGAGGAGCCGGCTCGTCTACAGATACGCAGTATTTT.

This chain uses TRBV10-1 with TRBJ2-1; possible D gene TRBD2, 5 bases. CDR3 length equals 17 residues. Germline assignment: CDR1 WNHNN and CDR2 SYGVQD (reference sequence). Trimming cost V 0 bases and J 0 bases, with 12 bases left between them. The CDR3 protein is CASSESAAVPSYNEQFF. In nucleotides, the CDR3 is TGCGCCAGCAGTGAGTCAGCGGCAGTCCCCTCCTACAATGAGCAGTTCTTC.

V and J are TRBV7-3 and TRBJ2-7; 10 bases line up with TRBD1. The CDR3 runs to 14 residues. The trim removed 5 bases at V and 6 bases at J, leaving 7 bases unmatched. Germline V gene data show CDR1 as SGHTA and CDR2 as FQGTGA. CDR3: CASSPDRGQVEQYF. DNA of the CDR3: TGTGCCAGCAGCCCTGACAGGGGGCAAGTCGAGCAGTACTTC.

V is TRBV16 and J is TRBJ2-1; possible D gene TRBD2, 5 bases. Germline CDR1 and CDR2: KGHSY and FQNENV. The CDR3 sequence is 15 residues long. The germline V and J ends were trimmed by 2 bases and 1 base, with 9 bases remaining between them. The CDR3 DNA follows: TGTGCCAGCAGCCAACTAACGGGGTCCTACAATGAGCAGTTCTTC. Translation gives CASSQLTGSYNEQFF.

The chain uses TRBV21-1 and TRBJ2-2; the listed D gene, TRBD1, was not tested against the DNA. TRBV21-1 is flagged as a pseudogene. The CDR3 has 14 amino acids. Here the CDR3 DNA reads TGTGCCAGCAGTGGGACAGGGGGCACCGGGGAGCTGTTTTTT. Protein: CASSGTGGTGELFF.

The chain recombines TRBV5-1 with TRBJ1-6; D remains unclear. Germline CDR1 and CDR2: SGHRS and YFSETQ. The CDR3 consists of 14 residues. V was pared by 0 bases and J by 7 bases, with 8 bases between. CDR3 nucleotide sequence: TGCGCCAGCAGCTTGGAACAGCAGAATTCACCCCTCCACTTT. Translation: CASSLEQQNSPLHF.

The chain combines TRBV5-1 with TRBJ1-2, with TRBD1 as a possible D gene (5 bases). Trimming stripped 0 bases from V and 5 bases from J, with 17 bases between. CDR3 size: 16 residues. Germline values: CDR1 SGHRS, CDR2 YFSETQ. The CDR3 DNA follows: TGCGCCAGCAGCTTGGGACAGCAGCTCCTTGGGTATGGCTACACCTTC. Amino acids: CASSLGQQLLGYGYTF.

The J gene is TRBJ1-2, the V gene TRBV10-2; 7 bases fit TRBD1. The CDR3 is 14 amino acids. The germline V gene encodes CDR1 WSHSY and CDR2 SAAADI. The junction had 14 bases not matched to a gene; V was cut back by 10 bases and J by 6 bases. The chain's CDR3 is CATTGDSHADGYTF. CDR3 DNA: TGCGCCACCACCGGGGACAGCCACGCGGATGGCTACACCTTC.

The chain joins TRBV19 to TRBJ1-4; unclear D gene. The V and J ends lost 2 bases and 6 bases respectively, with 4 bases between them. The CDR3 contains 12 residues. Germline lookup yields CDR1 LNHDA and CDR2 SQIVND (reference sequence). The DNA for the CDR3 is TGTGCCAGTAGTATAACAGATGAAAAACTGTTTTTT. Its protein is CASSITDEKLFF.

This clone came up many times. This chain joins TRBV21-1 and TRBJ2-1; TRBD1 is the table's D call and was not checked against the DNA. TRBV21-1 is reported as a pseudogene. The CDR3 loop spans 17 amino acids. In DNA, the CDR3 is TGTGCCAGCAGCACTTTGGGACAGGGGACGGGGCACAATGAGCAGTTCTTC. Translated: CASSTLGQGTGHNEQFF.

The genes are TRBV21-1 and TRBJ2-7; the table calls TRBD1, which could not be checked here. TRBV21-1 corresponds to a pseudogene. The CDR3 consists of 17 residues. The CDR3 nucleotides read TGTGCCAGCAGCACGCCGGGACAGCCTAAAAGCTCCTACGAGCAGTACGTC. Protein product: CASSTPGQPKSSYEQYV.

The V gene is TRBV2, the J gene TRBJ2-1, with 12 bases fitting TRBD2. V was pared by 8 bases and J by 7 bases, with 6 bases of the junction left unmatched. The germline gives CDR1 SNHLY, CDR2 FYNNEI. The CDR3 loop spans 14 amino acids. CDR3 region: CASHGLAGKNEQFF. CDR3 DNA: TGTGCCAGCCACGGACTAGCGGGGAAAAATGAGCAGTTCTTC.

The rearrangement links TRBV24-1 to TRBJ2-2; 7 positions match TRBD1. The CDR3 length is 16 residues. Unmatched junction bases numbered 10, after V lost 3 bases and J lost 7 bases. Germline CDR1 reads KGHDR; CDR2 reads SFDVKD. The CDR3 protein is CATSDPGPNRGGELFF. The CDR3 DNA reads TGTGCCACCAGTGATCCTGGCCCCAACAGGGGCGGGGAGCTGTTTTTT.

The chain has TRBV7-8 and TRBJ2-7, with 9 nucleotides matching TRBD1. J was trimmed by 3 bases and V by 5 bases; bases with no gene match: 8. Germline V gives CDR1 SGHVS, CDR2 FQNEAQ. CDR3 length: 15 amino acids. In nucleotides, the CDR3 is TGTGCCAGCAGCCCTCCCGGGACAGGGTTCTACGAGCAGTACGTC. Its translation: CASSPPGTGFYEQYV.

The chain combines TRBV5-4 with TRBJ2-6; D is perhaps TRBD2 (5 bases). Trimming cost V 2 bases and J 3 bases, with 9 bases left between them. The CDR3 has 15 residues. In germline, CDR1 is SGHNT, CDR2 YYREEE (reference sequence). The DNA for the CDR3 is TGTGCCAGCAGCTTTGCGGGTAGTGGGGCCAACGTCCTGACTTTC. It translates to CASSFAGSGANVLTF.

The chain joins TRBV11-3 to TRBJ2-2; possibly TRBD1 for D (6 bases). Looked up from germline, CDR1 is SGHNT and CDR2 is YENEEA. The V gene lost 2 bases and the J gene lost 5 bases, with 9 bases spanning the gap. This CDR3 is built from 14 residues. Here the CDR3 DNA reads TGTGCCAGCAGCTTACAGGGGATTACCGGGGAGCTGTTTTTT. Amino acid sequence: CASSLQGITGELFF.

Here the CDR3 reads CASSVTGLAKNIQYF. CDR3 DNA: TGTGCCAGCAGTGTTACAGGTCTAGCCAAAAACATTCAGTACTTC. The chain couples TRBV25-1 to TRBJ2-4, with D tentatively TRBD1 (5 bases). This CDR3 contains 15 residues. The germline V gene has CDR1 MGHDK and CDR2 SYGVNS. Trimming cost V 4 bases and J 0 bases, with 10 bases left between them. Full variable domain (outside the CDR3, taken from reference TRBV25-1 and TRBJ2-4): EADIYQTPRYLVIGTGKKITLECSQTMGHDKMYWYQQDPGMELHLIHYSYGVNSTEKGDLSSESTVSRIRTEHFPLTLESARPSHTSQYLCASSVTGLAKNIQYFGAGTRLSVL.

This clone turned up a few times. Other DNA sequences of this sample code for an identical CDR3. As DNA, the CDR3 is TGTGCCAGCAGCTTAGGGGGAGATGAAAAACTGTTTTTT. It codes for CASSLGGDEKLFF. The V and J genes are TRBV11-2 and TRBJ1-4; no clear D. Germline CDR1 is SGHAT and CDR2 is FQNNGV. Trimming shortened V by 1 base and J by 6 bases, and 6 bases separated the two germline ends. The CDR3 consists of 13 residues. The variable domain in full, completed from reference TRBV11-2 and TRBJ1-4, reads EAGVAQSPRYKIIEKRQSVAFWCNPISGHATLYWYQQILGQGPKLLIQFQNNGVVDDSQLPKDRFSAERLKGVDSTLKIQPAKLEDSAVYLCASSLGGDEKLFFGSGTQLSVL.

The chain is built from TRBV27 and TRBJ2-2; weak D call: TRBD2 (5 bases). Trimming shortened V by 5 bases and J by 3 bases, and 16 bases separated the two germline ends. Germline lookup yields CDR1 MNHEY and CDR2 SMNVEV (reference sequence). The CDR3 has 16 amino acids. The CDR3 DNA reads TGTGCCAGCAGTAGCCTCTCGGGGAAGGACACCGGGGAGCTGTTTTTT. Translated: CASSSLSGKDTGELFF.